This is a list of T cell receptor beta chains from one sample in a study of regulatory T cells in long-lasting Graves disease. TCRdb called the multiplex PCR reads again in MiXCR, with one record for every CDR3 protein. The sample shows roughly 400,000 distinct CDR3 sequences, roughly a fifth of them seen only once. Material: peripheral blood mononuclear cells (PBMCs), obtained when the disease was refractory, from a patient treated with antithyroid drugs. The receptors were sampled from a female donor with Graves disease. Each CDR3 is given with its conserved first and last residue. A D gene is named only where the DNA matches it firmly. Clone size, where shown, is once, few, many, or a class for clones that have expanded.

J gene: TRBJ1-1; D gene: NA; V gene: TRBV19; clone size: NA; CDR3 protein: CASKNQGLAEAFF; CDR3 DNA: TGTGCCAGTAAAAACCAGGGTTTAGCTGAAGCTTTCTTT
J gene: TRBJ1-6; D gene: TRBD1; V gene: TRBV3-1; clone size: NA; CDR3 protein: CASSEQGEYNSPLHF; CDR3 DNA: TGTGCCAGCAGCGAACAGGGGGAATATAATTCACCCCTCCACTTT
J gene: TRBJ1-2; D gene: TRBD1; V gene: TRBV20-1; clone size: NA; CDR3 protein: CSARDDGQGNYGYTF; CDR3 DNA: TGCAGTGCTAGAGACGACGGACAGGGCAACTATGGCTACACCTTC
J gene: TRBJ2-5; D gene: NA; V gene: TRBV7-3; clone size: many; CDR3 protein: CASSLKVQETQYF; CDR3 DNA: TGTGCCAGCAGCTTAAAAGTTCAAGAGACCCAGTACTTC
J gene: TRBJ2-1; D gene: NA; V gene: TRBV27; clone size: NA; CDR3 protein: CASATGRGYNEQFF; CDR3 DNA: TGTGCCAGCGCGACAGGGCGGGGGTACAATGAGCAGTTCTTC
J gene: TRBJ2-1; D gene: NA; V gene: TRBV20-1; clone size: NA; CDR3 protein: CSATGVSSYNEQFF; CDR3 DNA: TGCAGTGCCACGGGGGTAAGCTCCTACAATGAGCAGTTCTTC
J gene: TRBJ2-7; D gene: NA; V gene: TRBV6-1; clone size: NA; CDR3 protein: CASGLASYEQYF; CDR3 DNA: TGCGCCAGCGGGCTGGCATCCTACGAGCAGTACTTC
J gene: TRBJ2-7; D gene: TRBD2; V gene: TRBV7-9; clone size: NA; CDR3 protein: CASSPGTIPYEQYF; CDR3 DNA: TGTGCCAGCAGTCCCGGGACTATCCCCTACGAGCAGTACTTC
J gene: TRBJ1-1; D gene: TRBD1; V gene: TRBV10-3; clone size: few; CDR3 protein: CAINDRGMNTEAFF; CDR3 DNA: TGTGCCATCAACGACAGGGGCATGAACACTGAAGCTTTCTTT
J gene: TRBJ2-7; D gene: TRBD2; V gene: TRBV28; clone size: many; CDR3 protein: CASSVAGGPISYEQYF; CDR3 DNA: TGTGCCAGCAGTGTAGCGGGAGGGCCCATCTCCTACGAGCAGTACTTC
J gene: TRBJ2-2; D gene: NA; V gene: TRBV20-1; clone size: NA; CDR3 protein: CSARGAGTGELFF; CDR3 DNA: TGCAGTGCTAGAGGGGCGGGAACCGGGGAGCTGTTTTTT
J gene: TRBJ2-5; D gene: NA; V gene: TRBV28; clone size: many; CDR3 protein: CAIQGGEETQYF; CDR3 DNA: TGTGCCATCCAGGGGGGGGAAGAGACCCAGTACTTC
J gene: TRBJ2-7; D gene: TRBD1; V gene: TRBV7-9; clone size: few; CDR3 protein: CASRPLTGVRDEQYF; CDR3 DNA: TGTGCCAGCAGACCTCTGACAGGGGTCAGGGACGAGCAGTACTTC
J gene: TRBJ1-1; D gene: TRBD1; V gene: TRBV29-1; clone size: NA; CDR3 protein: CSVEEQGGWNTEAFF; CDR3 DNA: TGCAGCGTTGAAGAGCAAGGGGGCTGGAACACTGAAGCTTTCTTT
J gene: TRBJ2-7; D gene: TRBD1; V gene: TRBV2; clone size: many; CDR3 protein: CASTGTGGTYEQYF; CDR3 DNA: TGTGCCAGCACAGGGACAGGGGGAACCTACGAGCAGTACTTC
J gene: TRBJ1-2; D gene: NA; V gene: TRBV2; clone size: many; CDR3 protein: CASSAEQGDGYTF; CDR3 DNA: TGTGCCAGCAGTGCAGAACAGGGTGATGGCTACACCTTC